The 27 T cell receptor beta chains given below trace back to one sample, sequenced in a study of blood T cell repertoires in COVID-19. This table comes from immunoSEQ multiplex PCR, and its TCRdb copy is limited to in-frame clones, with some not included. Among tens of thousands of clones listed, about 83% were seen once. Sequenced input: peripheral blood. The receptors were gathered from a man aged 55 to 70 with acute or convalescent COVID-19.

DNA for the CDR3: TGTGCCAGCTCACCGGGTGGTGGGAGGACCTCTGGAAACACCATATATTTT. As protein: CASSPGGGRTSGNTIYF. The rearrangement uses TRBV18 and TRBJ1-3, with D hard to call. Trimming left V 3 bases short and J 0 bases short, with 15 bases between. CDR3 size: 17 residues. The germline V gene encodes CDR1 KGHSH and CDR2 LQKENI.

The chain combines TRBV6-5 with TRBJ1-1; D uncertain. The germline V gene has CDR1 MNHEY and CDR2 SVGAGI. V was trimmed by 10 bases and J by 10 bases, leaving 13 bases between them. The CDR3 is 10 residues long. CDR3 protein: CATLGGRAFF. CDR3 nucleotides: TGTGCCACCCTGGGAGGGCGAGCTTTCTTT.

The chain employs TRBV6-6 and TRBJ1-1; no clear D. Germline V gene data show CDR1 as MNHNY and CDR2 as SVGAGI (reference sequence). The CDR3 covers 11 residues. V was clipped by 7 bases and J by 1 base, with 4 bases between them. CDR3 in DNA: TGTGCCAGCACCAAGAACACTGAAGCTTTCTTT. It encodes CASTKNTEAFF.

The CDR3 loop is CASSQDLTVARQINQPQHF. CDR3 bases: TGCGCCAGCAGCCAAGATTTGACAGTCGCCAGACAAATTAATCAGCCCCAGCATTTT. The rearrangement joins TRBV4-3 to TRBJ1-5; maybe TRBD1 (5 bases). CDR3 length: 19 residues. Germline CDR1 reads LGHNA; CDR2 reads YSLEER. V lost 0 bases and J 4 bases, leaving 22 bases between the germline ends.

The chain has TRBV5-6 and TRBJ2-2; the D gene is possibly TRBD2 (7 bases). Trimming left V 4 bases short and J 1 base short, with 11 bases between. CDR3 length: 15 amino acids. Per the germline V gene, CDR1 is SGHDT and CDR2 is YYEEEE. CDR3 residues: CASSAGAGNTGELFF. CDR3 DNA sequence: TGTGCCAGCAGCGCGGGGGCGGGGAACACCGGGGAGCTGTTTTTT.

The chain combines TRBV15 with TRBJ1-3; 9 bases are shared with TRBD1. Germline-derived CDR1 and CDR2 are LNHNV and YYDKDF (reference sequence). The CDR3 is made up of 16 amino acids. V shed 5 bases and J 3 bases; nucleotides not matched to a gene: 8. CDR3 in DNA: TGTGCCACCAGCGTACCACAGGGGGCGAGTGGAAACACCATATATTTT. Its translation is CATSVPQGASGNTIYF.

This rearrangement joins TRBV3-1 (or the pseudogene TRBV3-2) to TRBJ2-7; D not resolved. Germline loops: CDR1 LGHDT, CDR2 YNNKEL (reference sequence). Deletions cut 4 bases from V and 2 bases from J, with 12 bases between. The CDR3 extends over 14 amino acids. CDR3 sequence reads: CASSLEDSTYEQYF. CDR3 DNA sequence: TGTGCCAGCAGCCTCGAGGATTCCACCTACGAGCAGTACTTC.

This chain uses TRBV5-6 with TRBJ1-5; 8 bases map to TRBD1. Germline V gene data show CDR1 as SGHDT and CDR2 as YYEEEE. Losses at the gene ends were 4 bases for V and 11 bases for J; bases not matched to a gene: 17. The CDR3 extends over 16 amino acids. DNA of the CDR3: TGTGCCAGCAGCGGGGGACAGGAGGCCCGAGGTGGGGCCCAGCATTTT. This codes for CASSGGQEARGGAQHF.

The genes are TRBV19 and TRBJ1-1, with D unresolved. The CDR3 is made up of 14 amino acids. Germline values: CDR1 LNHDA, CDR2 SQIVND (reference sequence). The V gene lost 1 base and the J gene lost 2 bases, with 8 bases spanning the gap. The CDR3 sequence is CASSIGWQNTEAFF. CDR3 nucleotide sequence: TGTGCCAGTAGTATAGGCTGGCAAAACACTGAAGCTTTCTTT. Variable domain in full (rest from reference TRBV19 and TRBJ1-1): DGGITQSPKYLFRKEGQNVTLSCEQNLNHDAMYWYRQDPGQGLRLIYYSQIVNDFQKGDIAEGYSVSREKKESFPLTVTSAQKNPTAFYLCASSIGWQNTEAFFGQGTRLTVV.

The chain uses TRBV18 and TRBJ1-1, with D maybe TRBD1 (6 bases). The CDR3 extends over 16 amino acids. V shed 3 bases and J shed 0 bases, with 14 bases lying between them. CDR1 KGHSH and CDR2 LQKENI come from the germline V gene. The CDR3 DNA reads TGTGCCAGCTCACCGCGTCAGGGACAAATGAACACTGAAGCTTTCTTT. Amino acids: CASSPRQGQMNTEAFF. Supplemented by reference TRBV18 and TRBJ1-1, the full variable domain reads NAGVMQNPRHLVRRRGQEARLRCSPMKGHSHVYWYRQLPEEGLKFMVYLQKENIIDESGMPKERFSAEFPKEGPSILRIQQVVRGDSAAYFCASSPRQGQMNTEAFFGQGTRLTVV.

The gene calls are TRBV6-5 and TRBJ2-7, with 7 bases fitting TRBD1. Trimming at V came to 6 bases and at J to 6 bases, leaving 11 bases not matched to a gene. The CDR3 runs to 14 residues. The germline V gene encodes CDR1 MNHEY and CDR2 SVGAGI. In DNA, the CDR3 is TGTGCCAGCAGCCGATCACGACAGGGTGGCGAGCAGTACTTC. Encoded protein: CASSRSRQGGEQYF.

This clone was seen a single time. The rearrangement uses TRBV7-9 and TRBJ2-3; D is perhaps TRBD1 (6 bases). Trimming removed 5 bases from V and 4 bases from J, with 16 bases in between. Germline assignment: CDR1 SEHNR and CDR2 FQNEAQ (reference sequence). This CDR3 has 15 amino acids. The CDR3 here is CASSPPGQGADTQYF. The CDR3 nucleotides read TGTGCCAGCAGCCCACCGGGACAAGGGGCAGATACGCAGTATTTT.

V gene TRBV7-9 combines with J gene TRBJ2-7; 11 bases map to TRBD2. The germline V gene encodes CDR1 SEHNR and CDR2 FQNEAQ (reference sequence). This CDR3 is 13 amino acids long. The ends lost 9 bases at V and 7 bases at J; junction bases unmatched: 8. CDR3 DNA sequence: TGTGCCAGTTCACTAGCGGGGGCATGGGAGCAGTACTTC. It yields the protein CASSLAGAWEQYF.

The chain carries TRBV19 and TRBJ1-3, with 8 bases that match TRBD1. This CDR3 region has 15 residues. V trimming: 5 bases; J trimming: 3 bases; junction bases outside the gene matches: 6. Germline assignment: CDR1 LNHDA and CDR2 SQIVND (reference sequence). This CDR3 reads CASSRTGINGNTIYF. The CDR3 bases are TGTGCCAGTAGTCGGACAGGGATTAATGGAAACACCATATATTTT.

The table lists this clone with a few counts. The genes are TRBV3-1 (or the pseudogene TRBV3-2) and TRBJ1-3; 9 positions match TRBD1. The CDR3 totals 14 residues. The V gene end was trimmed by 5 bases and the J gene end by 4 bases; junction bases not matched to a gene: 3. Germline V gene sequence: CDR1 LGHDT, CDR2 YNNKEL (reference sequence). In DNA, the CDR3 is TGTGCCAGCAGCGACGGACAGGGGGGAAACACCATATATTTT. Amino acids: CASSDGQGGNTIYF.

This clone was recorded only once. V and J are TRBV2 and TRBJ2-1; 13 nucleotides agree with TRBD2. The CDR3 consists of 18 residues. V shed 7 bases, J shed 0 bases, and the junction held 9 bases outside the gene matches. The germline CDR1 and CDR2 sequences are SNHLY and FYNNEI. The CDR3, as DNA: TGTGCCAGCACCGGCGGGACTAGCGGGGTCCGCTCCTACAATGAGCAGTTCTTC. Its translation is CASTGGTSGVRSYNEQFF.

The CDR3 reads CASSLRGLSSIDEQFF. DNA for the CDR3: TGTGCCAGCAGCCTCAGGGGTCTTAGTTCGATCGATGAGCAGTTCTTC. The chain recombines TRBV5-4 with TRBJ2-1; maybe TRBD1 (6 bases). V gave up 4 bases and J gave up 8 bases, with 22 bases separating them. Germline CDR1 SGHNT, CDR2 YYREEE (reference sequence). There are 16 residues in the CDR3.

The chain couples TRBV27 to TRBJ2-5; TRBD2 agrees at 13 bases. The germline gives CDR1 MNHEY, CDR2 SMNVEV (reference sequence). The V segment lost 5 bases and the J segment 4 bases; nucleotides outside the gene matches: 4. This CDR3 is 15 amino acids long. The CDR3 region has the DNA TGTGCCAGCAGTACTTGGACTAGCGGGGGAGAGACCCAGTACTTC. It yields the protein CASSTWTSGGETQYF.

The chain is built from TRBV4-2 and TRBJ1-6; no reliable D call. Trimming took off 0 bases at V and 10 bases at J, with 19 bases between the two ends. Germline values: CDR1 LGHNA, CDR2 YNFKEQ. This CDR3 region has 17 residues. The CDR3 DNA sequence: TGTGCCAGCAGCCAAGATACGCCCCCACGGGGTAGCTCACCCCTCCACTTT. Amino acid sequence: CASSQDTPPRGSSPLHF.

This sequence joins TRBV7-2 and TRBJ1-6; TRBD1 agrees at 7 bases. Germline V lookup: CDR1 SGHTA, CDR2 FQGNSA. Trimming removed 1 base from V and 7 bases from J; junction bases left unmatched: 4. CDR3 length: 15 residues. CDR3 sequence reads: CASSLVGTDNSPLHF. The DNA for the CDR3 is TGTGCCAGCAGCTTAGTGGGGACAGACAATTCACCCCTCCACTTT.

The V call is TRBV5-4, the J call TRBJ2-5, with 7 bases identical to TRBD2. The CDR3 is 15 residues long. Germline V lookup: CDR1 SGHNT, CDR2 YYREEE (reference sequence). V was clipped by 1 base and J by 1 base; unmatched bases: 4. DNA of the CDR3: TGTGCCAGCAGCTTGCAGCGGGGATTCCAAGAGACCCAGTACTTC. Translating it yields CASSLQRGFQETQYF. Variable domain in full (rest from reference TRBV5-4 and TRBJ2-5): ETGVTQSPTHLIKTRGQQVTLRCSSQSGHNTVSWYQQALGQGPQFIFQYYREEENGRGNFPPRFSGLQFPNYSSELNVNALELDDSALYLCASSLQRGFQETQYFGPGTRLLVL.

The CDR3 is CASSTSGGSDNEQFF. In nucleotides, the CDR3 is TGTGCCAGCAGCACAAGCGGGGGATCCGACAATGAGCAGTTCTTC. The chain employs TRBV9 and TRBJ2-1; 8 nucleotides agree with TRBD2. This CDR3 is built from 15 residues. In germline, CDR1 is SGDLS, CDR2 YYNGEE. The J segment lost 5 bases and the V segment lost 4 bases, leaving 8 bases of the junction unmatched.

This chain connects TRBV19 to TRBJ1-5, with 7 positions matching TRBD1. Per germline, CDR1 LNHDA and CDR2 SQIVND (reference sequence). Germline trimming cut 6 bases from V and 6 bases from J; bases unmatched to any gene: 8. The CDR3 consists of 14 residues. In DNA form, the CDR3 reads TGTGCCAGTAGGGAGGGGGCGCGTCGTCAGCCCCAGCATTTT. Translating gives CASREGARRQPQHF.

V usage is TRBV18 and J usage is TRBJ2-6; 8 nucleotides match TRBD1. CDR3 length: 17 amino acids. J was trimmed by 0 bases and V by 3 bases; bases with no gene match: 4. Germline V gene sequence: CDR1 KGHSH, CDR2 LQKENI. The CDR3 DNA sequence: TGTGCCAGCTCACCCCAGGGGGCGATCTCTGGGGCCAACGTCCTGACTTTC. Its translation is CASSPQGAISGANVLTF.

The chain combines TRBV5-5 with TRBJ2-7, with no clear D. Germline CDR1 and CDR2: SGHKS and YYEKEE (reference sequence). V dropped 0 bases and J dropped 4 bases, with 5 bases sitting between them. This CDR3 has 12 residues. CDR3 residues: CASSLGVYEQYF. DNA for the CDR3: TGTGCCAGCAGCTTGGGCGTTTACGAGCAGTACTTC.

The chain combines TRBV3-1 (or the pseudogene TRBV3-2) with TRBJ2-3; weak D call: TRBD1 (7 bases). The CDR3 runs 16 residues. Germline V CDR1 and CDR2: LGHDT, YNNKEL (reference sequence). V lost 1 base and J lost 1, with 12 bases in between. The CDR3, as DNA: TGTGCCAGCAGCCAAGGTCAGGGGGGACGCACAGATACGCAGTATTTT. It encodes CASSQGQGGRTDTQYF.

V and J are TRBV10-3 and TRBJ2-7, with TRBD1 identical over 9 bases. The CDR3 is made up of 16 amino acids. The trim removed 2 bases at V and 3 bases at J, leaving 8 bases unmatched. Germline assignment: CDR1 ENHRY and CDR2 SYGVKD. The CDR3 DNA reads TGTGCCATCAGTGAGCCATCGGACAGGGGTTACTACGAGCAGTACTTC. Protein sequence: CAISEPSDRGYYEQYF.